A selection of T cell receptor beta chains follows, all from one sample in a study of CD8+CD57+ T cells in acquired aplastic anemia. MiXCR was run by TCRdb on the reads, yielding one entry per CDR3 protein. Of 150,000 or so distinct CDR3 sequences in the sample, 55% to 80% were seen once. The sequencing input was sorted CD4+, CD8+, or CD8+CD57+ T cells (not recorded which) from PBMCs. These receptors came from a human donor in good health. Both conserved end residues are part of each CDR3. D genes are given only for firm matches. Size values are once, few and many counts, or a class for expanded clones, and some rows have none.

-,TRBV6-1,TRBJ1-6,-,16,TGTGCCAGCAGGGATATGCAGGGGTTCCTCCATTCACCCCTCCACTTT,CASRDMQGFLHSPLHF
-,TRBV7-6,TRBJ1-4,TRBD1,17,TGTGCCAGCAGCCCCCCGAGACAGGGTTTCCCAGGTGAAAAACTGTTTTTT,CASSPPRQGFPGEKLFF
-,TRBV24-1,TRBJ1-2,-,11,TGTGCCACCAGTGGAGGCCATGGCTACACCTTC,CATSGGHGYTF
many,TRBV7-9,TRBJ1-1,-,14,TGTGCCAGCAGTCCAGGGGTCTCGAACACTGAAGCTTTCTTT,CASSPGVSNTEAFF
-,TRBV10-1,TRBJ2-7,-,15,TGCGCCAGCAGCTTGGAACCAGGAATATCCTACGAGCAGTACTTC,CASSLEPGISYEQYF
-,TRBV2,TRBJ2-7,-,13,TGTGCCAGCAGTGAACTGGGCGGCTACGAGCAGTACTTC,CASSELGGYEQYF
-,TRBV20-1,TRBJ2-1,TRBD2,16,TGCAGTGCTAGCAATCCGGGGACTAGCTCCTACAATGAGCAGTTCTTC,CSASNPGTSSYNEQFF
many,TRBV11-1,TRBJ1-1,-,15,TGTGCCAGCAGCTTAACCGACGGCGTGAACACTGAAGCTTTCTTT,CASSLTDGVNTEAFF
-,TRBV19,TRBJ1-1,TRBD1,12,TGTGCCAGTACCCACAGGGGCGCTGAAGCTTTCTTT,CASTHRGAEAFF
-,TRBV7-6,TRBJ2-5,-,15,TGTGCCAGCAGCCAAGATCTGGAACCGGTGGGGACCCAGTACTTC,CASSQDLEPVGTQYF
many,TRBV29-1,TRBJ2-1,TRBD2,19,TGCAGCGTTGAAGAACAGCGGGAGCGTTTCGCCACGCGGAGTTTTGAGCAGTTCTTC,CSVEEQRERFATRSFEQFF
-,TRBV25-1,TRBJ1-2,TRBD1,15,TGTGCCAGCAGTCCACCCGGACAGGGACCCTATGGCTACACCTTC,CASSPPGQGPYGYTF
few,TRBV9,TRBJ2-3,-,15,TGTGCCAGCAGCGGCACCGTGGGGCGAGCAGATACGCAGTATTTT,CASSGTVGRADTQYF
-,TRBV7-3,TRBJ2-2,TRBD1,16,TGTGCCAGCAGCCCGAGACAGGGGGGGGACACCGGGGAGCTGTTTTTT,CASSPRQGGDTGELFF
many,TRBV29-1,TRBJ2-6,-,14,TGCAGCGTTCCTGCGGGCTCTGGGGCCAACGTCCTGACTTTC,CSVPAGSGANVLTF
-,TRBV7-2,TRBJ1-6,-,14,TGTGCCAGCAGCTTAGTCGACCGCATTGCGCCCCTCCACTTT,CASSLVDRIAPLHF
-,TRBV7-8,TRBJ2-3,TRBD1,14,TGTGCCAGCAGCTTGGGACAGGGGTTTTATACGCAGTATTTT,CASSLGQGFYTQYF
-,TRBV7-2,TRBJ2-7,-,15,TGTGCCAGCAGCTTAGCTAGCAGACAAACCTACGAGCAGTACTTC,CASSLASRQTYEQYF
-,TRBV27,TRBJ2-2,-,16,TGTGCCAGCAGTCCCAAGTGGGTTGCGAACACCGGGGAGCTGTTTTTT,CASSPKWVANTGELFF